What follows are 26 T cell receptor beta chains derived from one specimen sequenced in a study of T cell responses to AZD1222 COVID-19 vaccine (dated by TCRdb to the early 2020s). The sample's time point label, decoded: about 28 days (+/-7) after the second vaccine dose. Libraries were built with the immunoSEQ multiplex PCR assay. In TCRdb, the immuneACCESS table is reduced to in-frame sequences with V and J assigned. These tables do not hold every clone; where another copy was compared, an unresolved V gene accounts for under half, and the others remain unexplained. The sample table shows tens of thousands of clones, and 90% are seen once. The ten most abundant clones make up less than 5.5% of the sample. The sample in question was peripheral blood, obtained 28 days after the second AZD1222 dose. These receptors were obtained from an adult who received the AZD1222 COVID-19 vaccine.

V and J are TRBV5-1 and TRBJ1-6; TRBD1 might be the D (5 bases). V was pared by 7 bases and J by 9 bases, with 20 bases between. The CDR3 runs 15 residues. In germline, CDR1 is SGHRS, CDR2 YFSETQ. The CDR3 protein is CASQLTGLGGSPLHF. The CDR3 bases are TGCGCCAGCCAATTGACCGGATTGGGGGGTTCACCCCTCCACTTT.

This chain uses TRBV7-2 with TRBJ1-2, with D tentatively TRBD1 (6 bases). Trimming removed 3 bases from V and 10 bases from J, with 15 bases in between. CDR1 and CDR2 from the germline V gene are SGHTA and FQGNSA. The CDR3 has 13 amino acids. This CDR3 reads CASSFIGQRPYTF. The CDR3 DNA reads as TGTGCCAGCAGCTTTATAGGACAGCGGCCCTACACCTTC.

A few counts support this clone. V usage is TRBV7-9 and J usage is TRBJ1-1, with D possibly being TRBD1 (6 bases). The germline CDR1 and CDR2 sequences are SEHNR and FQNEAQ (reference sequence). The CDR3 runs to 14 residues. Deletions cut 6 bases from V and 5 bases from J, with 16 bases between. For the CDR3, the DNA is TGTGCCAGCAGTACCAGGACAGCGGGGACTGAAGCTTTCTTT. Translating gives CASSTRTAGTEAFF. The whole variable domain, remainder taken from reference TRBV7-9 and TRBJ1-1, is DTGVSQNPRHKITKRGQNVTFRCDPISEHNRLYWYRQTLGQGPEFLTYFQNEAQLEKSRLLSDRFSAERPKGSFSTLEIQRTEQGDSAMYLCASSTRTAGTEAFFGQGTRLTVV.

V is TRBV15 and J is TRBJ1-2; D gene uncertain. The germline CDR1 and CDR2 sequences are LNHNV and YYDKDF (reference sequence). There are 13 residues in the CDR3. Deletions cut 0 bases from V and 8 bases from J, with 10 bases between. The chain's CDR3 is CATSRDEREGYTF. The CDR3 DNA sequence: TGTGCCACCAGCAGAGATGAGCGGGAAGGCTACACCTTC.

This chain connects TRBV5-6 to TRBJ2-1; 13 nucleotides agree with TRBD2. The junction had 7 bases not matched to a gene; V was cut back by 4 bases and J by 9 bases. Germline CDR1 is SGHDT and CDR2 is YYEEEE. This CDR3 has 15 residues. The CDR3 sequence is CASSLTSGGRLEQFF. The CDR3 bases are TGTGCCAGCAGCCTGACTAGCGGGGGGAGGCTTGAGCAGTTCTTC.

The chain joins TRBV5-1 to TRBJ2-2; 11 nucleotides match TRBD2. Germline V gene sequence: CDR1 SGHRS, CDR2 YFSETQ. V dropped 0 bases and J dropped 2; count of bases not matched to a gene: 3. The CDR3 is made up of 17 amino acids. The CDR3, as DNA: TGCGCCAGCAGCTTGGGCCTAGCGGGGGGCAACACCGGGGAGCTGTTTTTT. Translated: CASSLGLAGGNTGELFF.

The chain joins TRBV19 to TRBJ1-5; 9 bases fit TRBD1. The CDR3 totals 17 residues. V trimming: 4 bases; J trimming: 6 bases; junction bases outside the gene matches: 13. The germline V gene has CDR1 LNHDA and CDR2 SQIVND (reference sequence). The CDR3 coding sequence is TGTGCCAGTAGTAAATCTCGAACAGGGGGCCGTAGTCAGCCCCAGCATTTT. Its translation: CASSKSRTGGRSQPQHF.

The J gene is TRBJ2-1, the V gene TRBV14; D possibly corresponds to TRBD1 (7 bases). The CDR3 extends over 17 amino acids. The germline V and J ends were trimmed by 1 base and 3 bases, with 16 bases remaining between them. The germline CDR1 and CDR2 sequences are SGHDN and FVKESK. In DNA, the CDR3 is TGTGCCAGCAGCCAAGTCGCGGGGACAGTTGTCTACAATGAGCAGTTCTTC. Encoded protein: CASSQVAGTVVYNEQFF.

This rearrangement joins TRBV2 to TRBJ2-7; 13 nucleotides match TRBD2. V lost 7 bases and J lost 6; bases outside the gene matches: 9. The CDR3 loop spans 15 amino acids. Germline V gives CDR1 SNHLY, CDR2 FYNNEI. CDR3 residues: CASTEGLAGSSEQYF. CDR3 DNA sequence: TGTGCCAGCACCGAGGGACTAGCGGGGTCGAGCGAGCAGTACTTC.

The chain employs TRBV9 and TRBJ2-4, with 8 bases fitting TRBD2. The germline V gene encodes CDR1 SGDLS and CDR2 YYNGEE. The length of the CDR3 is 14 residues. J was trimmed by 5 bases and V by 4 bases; bases with no gene match: 5. The CDR3 region has the DNA TGTGCCAGCAGCCCGCGGGGGGCCGAAAACATTCAGTACTTC. It translates to CASSPRGAENIQYF. Full variable domain (remainder filled in from reference TRBV9 and TRBJ2-4): DSGVTQTPKHLITATGQRVTLRCSPRSGDLSVYWYQQSLDQGLQFLIQYYNGEERAKGNILERFSAQQFPDLHSELNLSSLELGDSALYFCASSPRGAENIQYFGAGTRLSVL.

The chain recombines TRBV19 with TRBJ1-1; D is possibly TRBD1 (5 bases). The CDR3 spans 16 residues. CDR1 LNHDA and CDR2 SQIVND come from the germline V gene (reference sequence). The germline V and J ends were trimmed by 7 bases and 0 bases, with 18 bases remaining between them. The CDR3 DNA reads TGTGCCAGTAACATTCAACCCGGGGCGATGAACACTGAAGCTTTCTTT. Its protein product is CASNIQPGAMNTEAFF.

This chain links TRBV6-5 with TRBJ1-3; 7 bases are a match to TRBD1. The CDR3 totals 16 residues. The V and J ends lost 0 bases and 3 bases, in that order; junction bases with no gene match: 5. Germline values: CDR1 MNHEY, CDR2 SVGAGI. This chain's CDR3 is CASSYSPDRSGNTIYF. The DNA for the CDR3 is TGTGCCAGCAGTTACTCACCGGACAGGAGTGGAAACACCATATATTTT.

This clone appeared a single time. V gene TRBV5-4 combines with J gene TRBJ2-2; D unclear. Trimming left V 3 bases short and J 4 bases short, with 7 bases between. Looked up from germline, CDR1 is SGHNT and CDR2 is YYREEE (reference sequence). The CDR3 contains 13 residues. The CDR3 coding sequence is TGTGCCAGCAGCTATTTGGGCACCGGGGAGCTGTTTTTT. It specifies CASSYLGTGELFF.

The chain is built from TRBV3-1 (or the pseudogene TRBV3-2) and TRBJ1-2, with D possibly TRBD1 on 5 matching bases. The germline V gene encodes CDR1 LGHDT and CDR2 YNNKEL (reference sequence). The CDR3 length is 15 residues. Trimming took 2 bases from V and 4 from J, leaving 14 bases between them. CDR3 sequence (DNA): TGTGCCAGCAGCCAACAGGGTCCTGGTAGCTATGGCTACACCTTC. Translating gives CASSQQGPGSYGYTF.

The chain carries TRBV6-4 and TRBJ2-1; 7 positions agree with TRBD1. The CDR3 runs to 15 residues. Trimming cost V 0 bases and J 3 bases; bases outside gene matches: 2. The germline gives CDR1 MRHNA, CDR2 SNTAGT. The CDR3 sequence is CASSDSGGGYNEQFF. CDR3 DNA sequence: TGTGCCAGCAGTGACTCAGGGGGCGGCTACAATGAGCAGTTCTTC.

The chain carries TRBV4-2 and TRBJ1-2, with 7 bases aligning to TRBD1. The CDR3 is made up of 14 amino acids. V was pared by 5 bases and J by 7 bases, with 10 bases of the junction left unmatched. The germline gives CDR1 LGHNA, CDR2 YNFKEQ. The CDR3 region has the DNA TGTGCCAGCAGCTCCCGTACAGGGGAGTCTGGCTACACCTTC. Translation: CASSSRTGESGYTF.

The chain joins TRBV6-5 to TRBJ2-5; possibly TRBD1 or TRBD2 for D (5 bases each). In germline, CDR1 is MNHEY, CDR2 SVGAGI. The germline V and J ends were trimmed by 0 bases and 1 base, with 12 bases remaining between them. CDR3 length equals 16 residues. The CDR3 spells CASSYSTGQGQETQYF. The CDR3 DNA sequence: TGTGCCAGCAGTTACTCAACGGGGCAGGGCCAAGAGACCCAGTACTTC.

The gene calls are TRBV18 and TRBJ1-5; D is unclear. The V end lost 1 base, the J end lost 7 bases, and 14 bases lay between the germline ends. Germline values: CDR1 KGHSH, CDR2 LQKENI. This CDR3 is 15 amino acids long. CDR3 region: CASSPRGVAGQPQHF. The CDR3 DNA reads as TGTGCCAGCTCACCACGCGGGGTGGCGGGCCAGCCCCAGCATTTT.

The V and J genes are TRBV2 and TRBJ1-2; 8 bases agree with TRBD1. The CDR3 is 14 amino acids. Unmatched junction bases numbered 3, after V lost 3 bases and J lost 3 bases. Germline V lookup: CDR1 SNHLY, CDR2 FYNNEI. CDR3 in amino acids: CASSDQGAYYGYTF. The CDR3 region has the DNA TGTGCCAGCAGTGATCAGGGGGCGTACTATGGCTACACCTTC.

The gene calls are TRBV5-1 and TRBJ1-3; D is undetermined. The germline V gene has CDR1 SGHRS and CDR2 YFSETQ. V lost 1 base and J lost 8, with 7 bases in between. The CDR3 is 12 residues long. CDR3 DNA: TGCGCCAGCAGCTTGAATAAGGACACCATATATTTT. Encoded protein: CASSLNKDTIYF.

This clone was recorded a few times. The chain employs TRBV5-6 and TRBJ1-4; 7 bases match TRBD1. Germline V gene sequence: CDR1 SGHDT, CDR2 YYEEEE. The CDR3 loop spans 15 amino acids. Trimming removed 2 bases from V and 7 bases from J; junction bases left unmatched: 8. The CDR3 sequence is CASSLQGRGGEKLFF. The CDR3 DNA follows: TGTGCCAGCAGCTTACAGGGGAGAGGGGGTGAAAAACTGTTTTTT.

The chain combines TRBV29-1 with TRBJ2-1; D is unclear. V was trimmed by 0 bases and J by 5 bases, leaving 5 bases between them. Germline V gives CDR1 SQVTM, CDR2 ANQGSEA. There are 12 residues in the CDR3. The CDR3 coding sequence is TGCAGCGTTGAAGATAGCCACAATGAGCAGTTCTTC. Amino acids: CSVEDSHNEQFF.

The rearrangement joins TRBV6-1 to TRBJ2-2; TRBD2 matches 8 bases. The V segment lost 3 bases and the J segment 7 bases; nucleotides outside the gene matches: 7. The CDR3 loop spans 15 amino acids. Germline V gives CDR1 MNHNS, CDR2 SASEGT. In nucleotides, the CDR3 is TGTGCCAGCAGTGATCTTCGGGGGGGCGGCGGGGAGCTGTTTTTT. Protein: CASSDLRGGGGELFF.

The chain links TRBV6-1 to TRBJ1-3; D remains unclear. This CDR3 is 16 amino acids long. CDR1 and CDR2 (germline): MNHNS, SASEGT. V gave up 1 base and J gave up 0 bases, with 10 bases separating them. Here the CDR3 DNA reads TGTGCCAGCAGTGAAGTAAGACTGCTCTCTGGAAACACCATATATTTT. This translates into CASSEVRLLSGNTIYF.

This chain joins TRBV28 and TRBJ1-5; D gene unclear. V dropped 11 bases and J dropped 1 base, with 9 bases sitting between them. Germline-derived CDR1 and CDR2 are MDHEN and SYDVKM. There are 12 residues in the CDR3. CDR3 protein: CAAGGSNQPQHF. For the CDR3, the DNA is TGTGCCGCCGGAGGAAGCAATCAGCCCCAGCATTTT.

This clone was recorded once. V and J are TRBV28 and TRBJ1-4, with 7 bases that match TRBD1. The junction had 4 bases not matched to a gene; V was cut back by 3 bases and J by 6 bases. The CDR3 is 14 residues long. Germline V gene data show CDR1 as MDHEN and CDR2 as SYDVKM. CDR3 nucleotides: TGTGCCAGCAGTTTCAGGGGGGGGCATGAAAAACTGTTTTTT. Its translation is CASSFRGGHEKLFF.